This T cell receptor beta chain was captured by sequencing in a study of T cell responses to AZD1222 COVID-19 vaccine. This table comes from immunoSEQ multiplex PCR, and its TCRdb copy is limited to in-frame clones, with some not included. Of roughly 170,000 clones listed, around 94% are singletons. This clone was seen only once. Its target is not known. Study-wide results and caveats: Sampled repertoires all dated from after the peak T cell response. A reported finding is that nearly half of spike-specific TCRs target unmutated variant regions. Spike-spanning, vaccine-associated CD4 TCRs were dominant at 160-218 and 743-854.

The CDR3 runs to 15 residues. Germline assignment: CDR1 SGHNT and CDR2 YENEEA. V was clipped by 1 base and J by 4 bases, with 10 bases between them. The rearrangement links TRBV11-3 to TRBJ1-4; D is possibly TRBD1 (6 bases). The sequence derives from an adult who received the AZD1222 COVID-19 vaccine. The sequencing used peripheral blood, collected 28 days after the second AZD1222 dose. DNA for the CDR3: TGTGCCAGCAGCTTAGGGACAGCTCTTAATGAAAAACTGTTTTTT. Protein product: CASSLGTALNEKLFF.